Each of the 16 T cell receptor beta chains below was sequenced from the same sample in a study of T cells in Graves' hyperthyroidism and ophthalmopathy. TCR beta CDR3 sequences were amplified from RNA transcripts. Initially, a first-round RT-PCR of the TCR CDR3 employed the HTBI primer set. TCRdb redid the calling of the multiplex PCR reads with MiXCR, one entry per CDR3 protein. The sample lists about half a million distinct CDR3 sequences, around 20% occurring once. Material for sequencing was blood. These TCRs come from a man younger than 35 with Graves' hyperthyroidism.

This clonotype was found many times. The V and J genes are TRBV20-1 and TRBJ2-2; D is perhaps TRBD1 or TRBD2 (5 bases each). V shed 1 base and J shed 8 bases, with 20 bases lying between them. The germline gives CDR1 DFQATT, CDR2 SNEGSKA (reference sequence). There are 16 residues in the CDR3. DNA for the CDR3: TGCAGTGCTAGAGGTTCGGGGCCCCGTCTATCGGGGGAGCTGTTTTTT. This encodes CSARGSGPRLSGELFF.

The chain employs TRBV11-2 and TRBJ2-5; unclear D gene. Germline V gene lookup returns CDR1 SGHAT and CDR2 FQNNGV. This CDR3 is built from 13 residues. The V gene lost 1 base and the J gene lost 10 bases, with 13 bases spanning the gap. The CDR3 nucleotides are TGTGCCAGCAGCTTAGCTCCGTCTTCAGACCAGTACTTC. Its translation is CASSLAPSSDQYF.

The chain links TRBV10-3 to TRBJ1-1; D perhaps matches TRBD1 (5 bases). CDR3 length: 14 amino acids. V was clipped by 6 bases and J by 1 base, with 12 bases between them. The germline V gene has CDR1 ENHRY and CDR2 SYGVKD. The CDR3 loop is CAIRTLTENTEAFF. The CDR3 DNA follows: TGTGCCATCAGGACATTGACAGAGAACACTGAAGCTTTCTTT.

This chain connects TRBV12-3 or TRBV12-4 to TRBJ2-1; 10 bases align to TRBD2. The V segment lost 5 bases and the J segment 8 bases; nucleotides outside the gene matches: 15. This CDR3 spans 17 amino acids. The CDR3 is CASSPSLERGGMDEQFF. CDR3 DNA: TGTGCCAGCAGTCCCTCTCTTGAGCGGGGGGGAATGGATGAGCAGTTCTTC.

This clonotype was observed at least ten times. The rearrangement links TRBV19 to TRBJ2-7, with 8 bases that match TRBD2. CDR1 is LNHDA and CDR2 is SQIVND in the germline V gene (reference sequence). This CDR3 comprises 15 residues. V gave up 3 bases and J gave up 2 bases; unmatched junction bases: 6. The CDR3, as DNA: TGTGCCAGTAGTATCCGCGCGGGGGGCCCCTACGAGCAGTACTTC. Translated: CASSIRAGGPYEQYF.

The table lists this clonotype with many counts. The J gene is TRBJ1-2, the V gene TRBV28; D gene ambiguous. V was pared by 6 bases and J by 4 bases, with 18 bases between. This CDR3 is built from 15 residues. Germline CDR1 is MDHEN and CDR2 is SYDVKM. The CDR3 region is CASSLDRASFYGYTF. CDR3 DNA: TGTGCCAGCAGCCTTGACCGGGCCTCATTCTATGGCTACACCTTC.

There are many counts of this clonotype. This CDR3 reads CATSDSGANTEAFF. The CDR3 DNA sequence: TGTGCCACCAGTGATTCAGGGGCAAACACTGAAGCTTTCTTT. This chain joins TRBV24-1 and TRBJ1-1, with D perhaps matching TRBD1 (6 bases). The CDR3 contains 14 residues. Per germline, CDR1 KGHDR and CDR2 SFDVKD. Trimming removed 2 bases at V and 2 bases at J, with 8 bases between.

J is TRBJ2-5 and V is TRBV10-3, with D possibly TRBD2 on 5 matching bases. V shed 2 bases and J shed 0 bases, with 16 bases lying between them. The CDR3 runs 17 residues. Germline CDR1 reads ENHRY; CDR2 reads SYGVKD. CDR3 coding DNA: TGTGCCATCAGTGAGGGCGAATATAGGGAGCACCAAGAGACCCAGTACTTC. As protein: CAISEGEYREHQETQYF.

This CDR3 is CASSRGTGGFSYGYTF. CDR3 nucleotides: TGCGCCAGCAGCCGGGGGACAGGGGGTTTCTCCTATGGCTACACCTTC. The V call is TRBV5-1, the J call TRBJ1-2, with TRBD1 matching over 11 bases. Germline CDR1 SGHRS, CDR2 YFSETQ. CDR3 length equals 16 residues. Germline trimming cut 4 bases from V and 4 bases from J; bases unmatched to any gene: 9.

This clonotype was observed many times. The chain employs TRBV27 and TRBJ1-1; D is possibly TRBD1 (6 bases). The V and J ends lost 6 bases and 5 bases respectively, with 16 bases between them. The CDR3 is 14 residues long. Per the germline V gene, CDR1 is MNHEY and CDR2 is SMNVEV (reference sequence). The CDR3 loop reads CASSLQGGDTEAFF. DNA of the CDR3: TGTGCCAGCAGCCTACAGGGTGGAGATACTGAAGCTTTCTTT.

This clonotype was observed many times. The chain carries TRBV6-1 and TRBJ1-2, with D perhaps TRBD1 (5 bases). Germline values: CDR1 MNHNS, CDR2 SASEGT. V lost 3 bases, J lost 5 bases, and 16 bases lay in between. This CDR3 region has 15 residues. The CDR3 is CASSDAPGRIYGYTF. The CDR3 DNA follows: TGTGCCAGCAGTGACGCACCGGGACGGATTTATGGCTACACCTTC.

V and J are TRBV12-3 or TRBV12-4 and TRBJ2-7; 9 bases fit TRBD1. V shed 5 bases and J 2 bases; nucleotides not matched to a gene: 16. The CDR3 has 18 residues. The CDR3 sequence: CASSTGTGNLLMAYEQYF. The DNA for the CDR3 is TGTGCCAGCAGTACCGGGACAGGGAACCTACTTATGGCCTACGAGCAGTACTTC.

This clonotype was observed at least ten times. The genes are TRBV11-3 and TRBJ1-2; D is unresolved. V dropped 5 bases and J dropped 8 bases, with 9 bases sitting between them. Germline CDR1 is SGHNT and CDR2 is YENEEA. The CDR3 consists of 11 residues. Here the CDR3 reads CASSGLEGYTF. The CDR3 DNA reads TGTGCCAGCAGCGGTTTAGAAGGCTACACCTTC.

This clonotype was observed at least ten times. The J gene is TRBJ1-1, the V gene TRBV2; TRBD1 is a possible D gene (5 bases). This CDR3 spans 11 amino acids. The germline V and J ends were trimmed by 8 bases and 7 bases, with 11 bases remaining between them. From germline, CDR1 is SNHLY and CDR2 FYNNEI. The CDR3 sequence is CASGREVEAFF. CDR3 nucleotide sequence: TGTGCCAGCGGCAGGGAAGTTGAAGCTTTCTTT.

Worth noting for this clonotype: A much larger clone lies a single base off, so this may be a read error. V gene TRBV11-2 combines with J gene TRBJ2-2; perhaps D is TRBD1 or TRBD2 (5 bases each). This CDR3 region has 16 residues. Per the germline V gene, CDR1 is SGHAT and CDR2 is FQNNGV. CDR3 amino acids: CASSLPGPVNTGELCF. The CDR3 DNA follows: TGTGCCAGCAGCCTCCCGGGACCGGTGAACACCGGGGAGCTGTGTTTT.

The rearrangement uses TRBV30 and TRBJ1-2; unclear D gene. Germline lookup yields CDR1 GTSNPN and CDR2 SVGIG (reference sequence). Trimming took 1 base from V and 3 from J, leaving 12 bases between them. The CDR3 length is 14 residues. CDR3 region: CAWSGIRADYGYTF. CDR3 sequence (DNA): TGTGCCTGGAGTGGGATACGGGCGGACTATGGCTACACCTTC.